This T cell receptor (beta chain) was identified during a study of beta chain features in type 1 diabetes. Study results and limitations: Moderate yet significant TCRB CDR3 shortening was seen in Type 1 diabetes patients in all four CD4+ subsets.

Worth noting for this clone: Antigen: not known.

Expressed TCRB transcripts got sequenced, as all isolated RNA was reverse transcribed. Repertoires were generated with immunoSEQ multiplex PCR, while TCRdb's copy carries only in-frame clones and drops some. The table has roughly 24,000 clones, about 69% seen once. Germline CDR1 is MNHEY and CDR2 is SMNVEV (reference sequence). Deletions cut 5 bases from V and 5 bases from J, with 19 bases between. The CDR3 has 16 amino acids. The sample consisted of Tregs from blood. This sequence originates from a man between 18 and 29 years old with type 1 diabetes. The chain has TRBV27 and TRBJ2-1, with D tentatively TRBD2 (6 bases). The CDR3 DNA sequence: TGTGCCAGCAGTGCCCTGTCGGGAGCGCGACACAATGAGCAGTTCTTC. It codes for CASSALSGARHNEQFF.